The 26 T cell receptor beta chains given below trace back to one sample, sequenced in a study of cytomegalovirus exposure and HLA in healthy donors. Use of 60 Vbeta and 13 Jbeta primers characterized the PCR. Clones were sequenced by immunoSEQ multiplex PCR, and TCRdb holds only the in-frame ones, with some missing. The sample's table shows 100,000 to 150,000 clones. Material for sequencing was PBMCs. Receptor source: a man younger than 40 in good health and CMV-seronegative.

The V and J genes are TRBV19 and TRBJ2-3; D may be TRBD2 (5 bases). The CDR3 covers 14 residues. V was cut by 3 bases and J by 7 bases, with 14 bases left in between. In germline, CDR1 is LNHDA, CDR2 SQIVND (reference sequence). CDR3: CASSIQLAGNTQYF. In DNA form, the CDR3 reads TGTGCCAGTAGTATTCAGCTAGCCGGAAATACGCAGTATTTT.

Here the CDR3 reads CASSQDPGVGETQYF. In nucleotides, the CDR3 is TGCGCCAGCAGCCAAGATCCAGGCGTGGGTGAGACCCAGTACTTC. V and J are TRBV4-1 and TRBJ2-5; D uncertain. In germline, CDR1 is MGHRA, CDR2 YSYEKL. V shed 0 bases and J shed 5 bases, with 13 bases lying between them. CDR3 length equals 15 residues.

The CDR3 DNA reads TGTGCCAGCTCACCAGTTCTAACAGGGCCTACTTCTAACTATGGCTACACCTTC. It yields the protein CASSPVLTGPTSNYGYTF. This chain connects TRBV18 to TRBJ1-2; TRBD1 is a possible D gene (6 bases). Trimming took off 2 bases at V and 0 bases at J, with 19 bases between the two ends. CDR1 and CDR2 from the germline V gene are KGHSH and LQKENI. The CDR3 covers 18 residues.

The chain carries TRBV29-1 and TRBJ2-1; 10 bases are a match to TRBD2. The junction had 3 bases not matched to a gene; V was cut back by 1 base and J by 0 bases. The germline V gene has CDR1 SQVTM and CDR2 ANQGSEA. CDR3 length equals 16 residues. CDR3 nucleotide sequence: TGCAGCGTTGAAGGGGCTAGCGGGAGCTCCTACAATGAGCAGTTCTTC. This codes for CSVEGASGSSYNEQFF.

The chain uses TRBV5-4 and TRBJ2-7, with 12 positions matching TRBD2. The CDR3 spans 16 residues. Trimming at V came to 1 base and at J to 3 bases, leaving 5 bases not matched to a gene. The germline gives CDR1 SGHNT, CDR2 YYREEE (reference sequence). The CDR3 sequence: CASSLRTSGTFYEQYF. CDR3 nucleotide sequence: TGTGCCAGCAGCTTGAGGACTAGCGGGACGTTCTACGAGCAGTACTTC.

This chain connects TRBV7-9 to TRBJ2-1, with D maybe TRBD1 (5 bases). Deletions cut 6 bases from V and 15 bases from J, with 18 bases between. CDR3 length: 12 residues. Germline values: CDR1 SEHNR, CDR2 FQNEAQ (reference sequence). The CDR3: CASSQPAQRGFF. The DNA for the CDR3 is TGTGCCAGCAGTCAACCGGCCCAAAGGGGGTTCTTC.

The chain recombines TRBV15 with TRBJ1-5; 9 positions agree with TRBD1. The CDR3 totals 18 residues. After removal of 3 bases from V and 1 base from J, the junction contained 10 bases not matched to a gene. Germline-derived CDR1 and CDR2 are LNHNV and YYDKDF (reference sequence). CDR3 nucleotide sequence: TGTGCCACCAGCAGGGGACAGGGAGGGTGGGTAAGCAATCAGCCCCAGCATTTT. Translation gives CATSRGQGGWVSNQPQHF. Looking up the rest from reference TRBV15 and TRBJ1-5 gives the full variable domain: DAMVIQNPRYQVTQFGKPVTLSCSQTLNHNVMYWYQQKSSQAPKLLFHYYDKDFNNEADTPDNFQSRRPNTSFCFLDIRSPGLGDTAMYLCATSRGQGGWVSNQPQHFGDGTRLSIL.

The CDR3: CASSQLTGFQETQYF. Here the CDR3 DNA reads TGTGCCAGCAGCCAATTGACAGGGTTCCAAGAGACCCAGTACTTC. The V gene is TRBV7-9, the J gene TRBJ2-5; TRBD1 matches at 7 bases. The trim removed 5 bases at V and 1 base at J, leaving 7 bases unmatched. In germline, CDR1 is SEHNR, CDR2 FQNEAQ (reference sequence). The CDR3 has 15 amino acids. Full variable domain (outside the CDR3, taken from reference TRBV7-9 and TRBJ2-5): DTGVSQNPRHKITKRGQNVTFRCDPISEHNRLYWYRQTLGQGPEFLTYFQNEAQLEKSRLLSDRFSAERPKGSFSTLEIQRTEQGDSAMYLCASSQLTGFQETQYFGPGTRLLVL.

V gene TRBV4-3 combines with J gene TRBJ1-1, with D maybe TRBD1 (6 bases). The V end was cut by 4 bases, the J end by 9 bases, with 15 bases between. The CDR3 is 13 amino acids. The germline V gene encodes CDR1 LGHNA and CDR2 YSLEER. CDR3 bases: TGCGCCAGCAGCCTACGCCGGGGGGGCCAAGCTTTCTTT. As protein: CASSLRRGGQAFF.

The rearrangement joins TRBV11-2 to TRBJ2-7, with 10 bases aligning to TRBD1. This CDR3 region has 15 residues. V lost 5 bases and J lost 2; bases outside the gene matches: 6. Germline V CDR1 and CDR2: SGHAT, FQNNGV. The DNA of the CDR3 is TGTGCCAGCAGCCAGGGACAGGGGCTAGCCTACGAGCAGTACTTC. This encodes CASSQGQGLAYEQYF.

The V call is TRBV7-2, the J call TRBJ2-7; 12 bases fit TRBD1. After removal of 6 bases from V and 6 bases from J, the junction contained 18 bases not matched to a gene. The CDR3 has 18 amino acids. Germline V gene sequence: CDR1 SGHTA, CDR2 FQGNSA. CDR3 amino acids: CASSPIYFLRDRGLEQYF. Here the CDR3 DNA reads TGTGCCAGCAGTCCCATTTACTTTCTCCGGGACAGGGGGCTCGAGCAGTACTTC.

The chain uses TRBV6-6 and TRBJ2-7; D gene uncertain. This CDR3 contains 14 residues. V lost 6 bases and J lost 0, with 12 bases in between. From germline, CDR1 is MNHNY and CDR2 SVGAGI (reference sequence). CDR3 protein: CASRATTLSYEQYF. CDR3 coding DNA: TGTGCCAGCAGAGCCACTACCCTCTCCTACGAGCAGTACTTC.

The chain combines TRBV28 with TRBJ2-5, with TRBD1 as a possible D gene (6 bases). The ends were cut back, 7 bases at V and 1 base at J, with 16 bases in the middle. Germline values: CDR1 MDHEN, CDR2 SYDVKM. The CDR3 runs 15 residues. As DNA, the CDR3 is TGTGCCAGCAAACAGGGCCGTGTTTTCCAAGAGACCCAGTACTTC. Protein: CASKQGRVFQETQYF.

This chain uses TRBV11-2 with TRBJ2-1; 7 bases map to TRBD1. CDR1 and CDR2 (germline): SGHAT, FQNNGV. The CDR3 covers 16 residues. After removal of 1 base from V and 3 bases from J, the junction contained 6 bases not matched to a gene. CDR3: CASSLVLRQGYNEQFF. The CDR3 DNA reads as TGTGCCAGCAGCTTAGTTTTGAGACAGGGCTACAATGAGCAGTTCTTC.

J is TRBJ2-5 and V is TRBV7-2, with TRBD2 matching over 7 bases. Germline V gives CDR1 SGHTA, CDR2 FQGNSA. There are 13 residues in the CDR3. With 6 bases clipped from V and 4 bases from J, the junction kept 5 bases outside the gene matches. The CDR3 DNA is TGTGCCAGCAGAGGTGGGGAGGGAGAGACCCAGTACTTC. It codes for CASRGGEGETQYF.

J is TRBJ2-5 and V is TRBV20-1; 7 bases agree with TRBD1. Per the germline V gene, CDR1 is DFQATT and CDR2 is SNEGSKA (reference sequence). The CDR3 is 11 amino acids. Trimming at V came to 6 bases and at J to 6 bases, leaving 4 bases not matched to a gene. DNA for the CDR3: TGCAGTGCCACAGGGGAGAAGACCCAGTACTTC. Translated: CSATGEKTQYF.

The chain couples TRBV27 to TRBJ1-2, with a weak D call TRBD1 (6 bases). The CDR3 runs 16 residues. V lost 4 bases and J 4 bases, leaving 19 bases between the germline ends. In germline, CDR1 is MNHEY, CDR2 SMNVEV (reference sequence). The CDR3, as DNA: TGTGCCAGCAGTTCCCACAGGGACGCCTACTCCTATGGCTACACCTTC. Translated, it gives CASSSHRDAYSYGYTF.

The V and J genes are TRBV7-2 and TRBJ2-7; TRBD1 aligns across 9 bases. Germline V gene lookup returns CDR1 SGHTA and CDR2 FQGNSA. The CDR3 consists of 15 residues. The junction had 11 bases not matched to a gene; V was cut back by 5 bases and J by 6 bases. The CDR3 DNA is TGTGCCAGCAGCCCGCGGACAGGGGAGTTAGTCGAGCAGTACTTC. It specifies CASSPRTGELVEQYF.

The chain uses TRBV7-3 and TRBJ2-7; 10 bases are a match to TRBD2. CDR3 size: 16 residues. The J segment lost 6 bases and the V segment lost 2 bases, leaving 10 bases of the junction unmatched. Germline V gene data show CDR1 as SGHTA and CDR2 as FQGTGA. The CDR3 bases are TGTGCCAGCAGCTTAGAAGCCGCTAGCGGGAGTCGCGAGCAGTACTTC. Residues: CASSLEAASGSREQYF.

The rearrangement joins TRBV28 to TRBJ1-1; TRBD1 matches at 7 bases. The CDR3 length is 22 residues. Germline V gene data show CDR1 as MDHEN and CDR2 as SYDVKM. Losses at the gene ends were 1 base for V and 0 bases for J; bases not matched to a gene: 23. The CDR3, as DNA: TGTGCCAGCAGTTTATTACGGTTCCGGCGACAGGGCTTACAACGACTGAACACTGAAGCTTTCTTT. Protein: CASSLLRFRRQGLQRLNTEAFF.

The chain couples TRBV4-2 to TRBJ1-2, with 7 bases that match TRBD1. The CDR3 sequence is 15 residues long. From germline, CDR1 is LGHNA and CDR2 YNFKEQ. The trim removed 1 base at V and 3 bases at J, leaving 5 bases unmatched. This chain's CDR3 is CASSQATTGDYGYTF. DNA for the CDR3: TGTGCCAGCAGCCAAGCGACAACAGGGGACTATGGCTACACCTTC.

The chain combines TRBV27 with TRBJ2-1, with 9 nucleotides matching TRBD1. The germline V gene encodes CDR1 MNHEY and CDR2 SMNVEV (reference sequence). V dropped 3 bases and J dropped 4; count of bases not matched to a gene: 1. The CDR3 covers 14 residues. CDR3 nucleotide sequence: TGTGCCAGCAGTTTGGGACAGGGATACAATGAGCAGTTCTTC. Its translation: CASSLGQGYNEQFF.

V is TRBV6-8 and J is TRBJ2-2; weak D call: TRBD1 (7 bases). Germline CDR1 is MNHGY and CDR2 is SAAAGT. V gave up 4 bases and J gave up 6 bases, with 12 bases separating them. The CDR3 is made up of 14 amino acids. The CDR3 region has the DNA TGTGCCAGCAGTTTAGACAGGGACTCCGGGGAGCTGTTTTTT. It yields the protein CASSLDRDSGELFF.

The chain combines TRBV19 with TRBJ1-4; 8 positions agree with TRBD1. V shed 5 bases and J 5 bases; nucleotides not matched to a gene: 4. Looked up from germline, CDR1 is LNHDA and CDR2 is SQIVND (reference sequence). The CDR3 contains 14 residues. The CDR3 DNA is TGTGCCAGTAGTTTTCGGGACAGGAATGAAAAACTGTTTTTT. It encodes CASSFRDRNEKLFF.

The chain recombines TRBV29-1 with TRBJ2-3, with 8 bases identical to TRBD1. CDR1 is SQVTM and CDR2 is ANQGSEA in the germline V gene. J gave up 3 bases and V 1 base, and 15 bases lay outside the gene matches. The CDR3 is 18 amino acids. In DNA, the CDR3 is TGCAGCGTTGAAGCCGCCGTTGGTGACAGGGGAACGACAGATACGCAGTATTTT. Translating it yields CSVEAAVGDRGTTDTQYF.

J is TRBJ2-7 and V is TRBV28; the D is unclear. Germline V gives CDR1 MDHEN, CDR2 SYDVKM. The CDR3 consists of 13 residues. V dropped 1 base and J dropped 5 bases, with 9 bases sitting between them. CDR3 DNA sequence: TGTGCCAGCAGTTTATCTTCTGGCAACGAGCAGTACTTC. It yields the protein CASSLSSGNEQYF.